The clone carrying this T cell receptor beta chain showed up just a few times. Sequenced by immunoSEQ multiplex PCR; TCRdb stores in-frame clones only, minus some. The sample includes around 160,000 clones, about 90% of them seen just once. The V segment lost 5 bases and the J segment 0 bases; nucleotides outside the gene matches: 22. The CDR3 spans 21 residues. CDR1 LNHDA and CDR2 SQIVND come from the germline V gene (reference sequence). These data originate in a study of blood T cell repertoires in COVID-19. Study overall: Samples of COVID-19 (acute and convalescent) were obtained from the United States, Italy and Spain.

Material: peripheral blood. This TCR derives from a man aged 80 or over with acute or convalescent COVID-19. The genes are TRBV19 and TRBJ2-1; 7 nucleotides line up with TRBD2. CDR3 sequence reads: CASSLTPPSLGGASSYNEQFF. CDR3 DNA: TGTGCCAGTAGTCTAACCCCTCCTTCCCTGGGAGGGGCGAGCTCCTACAATGAGCAGTTCTTC.